These 30 T cell receptor beta chains were all obtained from the same sample, sequenced in a study of blood T cell repertoires in COVID-19. Here immunoSEQ multiplex PCR was the method, and the copy in TCRdb shows in-frame clones only, minus some. The table has about 220,000 clones, about nine tenths seen once. The sequenced sample consisted of PBMCs or T cells enriched from blood (not recorded which). The origin of the receptors is a woman aged 25 to 39 with acute COVID-19.

Details on this clone: Other DNA sequences in this sample translate to the same CDR3. The CDR3, as DNA: TGTGCCAGCAGGCCCGGGACAGGGCCTTCCTACGAGCAGTACTTC. Translated, it gives CASRPGTGPSYEQYF. The genes are TRBV27 and TRBJ2-7; 9 bases align to TRBD1. The CDR3 totals 15 residues. Trimming cost V 6 bases and J 1 base; bases outside gene matches: 7. Germline CDR1 and CDR2: MNHEY and SMNVEV (reference sequence).

The gene calls are TRBV5-1 and TRBJ2-1, with 7 bases aligning to TRBD1. The CDR3 consists of 16 residues. Germline CDR1 is SGHRS and CDR2 is YFSETQ. With V trimmed by 0 bases and J by 0 bases, 3 bases remained unmatched. The CDR3 DNA sequence: TGCGCCAGCAGCTTGGAGGGGGACAGCTCCTACAATGAGCAGTTCTTC. This codes for CASSLEGDSSYNEQFF. Combining the CDR3 with reference TRBV5-1 and TRBJ2-1 gives the whole variable domain KAGVTQTPRYLIKTRGQQVTLSCSPISGHRSVSWYQQTPGQGLQFLFEYFSETQRNKGNFPGRFSGRQFSNSRSEMNVSTLELGDSALYLCASSLEGDSSYNEQFFGPGTRLTVL.

This clone occurred a few times. V is TRBV29-1 and J is TRBJ1-4, with 9 bases lining up with TRBD1. Germline V gene sequence: CDR1 SQVTM, CDR2 ANQGSEA. The trim removed 3 bases at V and 5 bases at J, leaving 4 bases unmatched. The CDR3 consists of 14 residues. The CDR3 is CSVDQTGGNEKLFF. The CDR3 nucleotides are TGCAGCGTTGATCAGACAGGGGGAAATGAAAAACTGTTTTTT. The full variable domain, in which reference TRBV29-1 and TRBJ1-4 provide the parts outside the CDR3, is SAVISQKPSRDICQRGTSLTIQCQVDSQVTMMFWYRQQPGQSLTLIATANQGSEATYESGFVIDKFPISRPNLTFSTLTVSNMSPEDSSIYLCSVDQTGGNEKLFFGSGTQLSVL.

The rearrangement uses TRBV10-1 and TRBJ2-1; weak D call: TRBD1 (6 bases). V was cut by 5 bases and J by 10 bases, with 9 bases left in between. From germline, CDR1 is WNHNN and CDR2 SYGVQD (reference sequence). This CDR3 is built from 11 residues. CDR3 sequence reads: CASSPGVEQFF. CDR3 DNA sequence: TGCGCCAGCAGTCCAGGGGTGGAGCAGTTCTTC.

This chain connects TRBV28 to TRBJ1-1; D not resolved. CDR3 size: 13 residues. Per the germline V gene, CDR1 is MDHEN and CDR2 is SYDVKM. V lost 7 bases and J 1 base, leaving 10 bases between the germline ends. The CDR3 region is CASTPHRNTEAFF. DNA of the CDR3: TGTGCCAGCACCCCACACAGGAACACTGAAGCTTTCTTT.

This chain connects TRBV5-1 to TRBJ1-4, with D hard to call. V was trimmed by 3 bases and J by 4 bases, leaving 7 bases between them. The CDR3 loop spans 13 amino acids. The germline V gene encodes CDR1 SGHRS and CDR2 YFSETQ. This CDR3 is CASSSGVNEKLFF. The CDR3 nucleotides read TGCGCCAGCAGCTCCGGGGTTAATGAAAAACTGTTTTTT.

The chain has TRBV10-2 and TRBJ2-2; 8 bases match TRBD2. The V gene end was trimmed by 3 bases and the J gene end by 6 bases; junction bases not matched to a gene: 3. CDR1 is WSHSY, CDR2 SAAADI, per germline. The CDR3 is 14 residues long. This CDR3 is CASSDAGGAGELFF. CDR3 nucleotide sequence: TGCGCCAGCAGTGACGCGGGGGGTGCCGGGGAGCTGTTTTTT.

The chain employs TRBV5-5 and TRBJ1-5, with D possibly TRBD1 on 6 matching bases. The ends were cut back, 2 bases at V and 2 bases at J, with 14 bases in the middle. The CDR3 covers 16 residues. Germline V lookup: CDR1 SGHKS, CDR2 YYEKEE (reference sequence). The DNA for the CDR3 is TGTGCCAGCAGCTTCTCAGGGGATCCGCGCAATCAGCCCCAGCATTTT. It specifies CASSFSGDPRNQPQHF. Looking up the rest from reference TRBV5-5 and TRBJ1-5 gives the full variable domain: DAGVTQSPTHLIKTRGQQVTLRCSPISGHKSVSWYQQVLGQGPQFIFQYYEKEERGRGNFPDRFSARQFPNYSSELNVNALLLGDSALYLCASSFSGDPRNQPQHFGDGTRLSIL.

The chain has TRBV10-2 and TRBJ2-5, with TRBD2 matching 11 bases. Per germline, CDR1 WSHSY and CDR2 SAAADI. This CDR3 is 18 amino acids long. J was trimmed by 6 bases and V by 0 bases; bases with no gene match: 12. The chain's CDR3 is CASSESELAGARGKTQYF. CDR3 sequence (DNA): TGCGCCAGCAGTGAGTCGGAACTAGCGGGGGCCCGGGGGAAGACCCAGTACTTC.

The chain has TRBV5-8 and TRBJ1-2; maybe TRBD1 (5 bases). The V gene lost 4 bases and the J gene lost 0 bases, with 10 bases spanning the gap. The CDR3 contains 14 residues. Germline loops: CDR1 SGHTS, CDR2 YDEGEE. CDR3 in DNA: TGTGCCAGCAGCACCGGACACCCTAACTATGGCTACACCTTC. It yields the protein CASSTGHPNYGYTF.

V and J are TRBV21-1 and TRBJ2-7; the DNA was not compared with TRBD2, the D call given in the table. TRBV21-1 is noted as a pseudogene. The length of the CDR3 is 16 residues. CDR3 DNA: TGTGCCAGCAGCAAGATGGGAGCGGGGGGCCTCTACGAGCAGTACTTC. Translating it yields CASSKMGAGGLYEQYF.

V usage is TRBV5-1 and J usage is TRBJ2-3; TRBD2 matches 8 bases. Germline V gene lookup returns CDR1 SGHRS and CDR2 YFSETQ. The CDR3 spans 15 residues. The V gene end was trimmed by 6 bases and the J gene end by 2 bases; junction bases not matched to a gene: 8. The CDR3 reads CASNRPGGTTDTQYF. The CDR3 DNA follows: TGCGCCAGCAACAGACCGGGGGGGACCACAGATACGCAGTATTTT.

The CDR3: CASRRWDTEAFF. CDR3 in DNA: TGTGCCAGCAGGCGGTGGGACACTGAAGCTTTCTTT. The genes are TRBV6-5 and TRBJ1-1, with D hard to call. CDR3 length: 12 amino acids. Per germline, CDR1 MNHEY and CDR2 SVGAGI. Trimming left V 6 bases short and J 3 bases short, with 8 bases between.

J is TRBJ2-7 and V is TRBV5-1; D gene uncertain. The CDR3 totals 13 residues. The V end lost 0 bases, the J end lost 10 bases, and 14 bases lay between the germline ends. Looked up from germline, CDR1 is SGHRS and CDR2 is YFSETQ. The CDR3 nucleotides are TGCGCCAGCAGCTTGGACATCAATCCCCCTCAGTACTTC. Translation gives CASSLDINPPQYF. The full variable domain, in which reference TRBV5-1 and TRBJ2-7 provide the parts outside the CDR3, is KAGVTQTPRYLIKTRGQQVTLSCSPISGHRSVSWYQQTPGQGLQFLFEYFSETQRNKGNFPGRFSGRQFSNSRSEMNVSTLELGDSALYLCASSLDINPPQYFGPGTRLTVT.

The rearrangement uses TRBV2 and TRBJ1-1; a possible D gene is TRBD1 (5 bases). The V end was cut by 6 bases, the J end by 8 bases, with 16 bases between. The CDR3 covers 13 residues. Looked up from germline, CDR1 is SNHLY and CDR2 is FYNNEI. The chain's CDR3 is CASSQGSGEEAFF. DNA of the CDR3: TGTGCCAGCAGCCAAGGTTCGGGGGAGGAAGCTTTCTTT.

This chain links TRBV20-1 with TRBJ1-3; a possible D gene is TRBD1 (5 bases). Germline assignment: CDR1 DFQATT and CDR2 SNEGSKA (reference sequence). The CDR3 spans 11 residues. V lost 3 bases to trimming and J lost 9 bases, with 9 bases between them. CDR3 protein: CSASNQGTIYF. The DNA for the CDR3 is TGCAGTGCTAGTAATCAGGGCACCATATATTTT.

The V and J genes are TRBV19 and TRBJ1-2; 10 bases fit TRBD1. CDR1 is LNHDA and CDR2 is SQIVND in the germline V gene (reference sequence). V was pared by 5 bases and J by 4 bases, with 13 bases of the junction left unmatched. This CDR3 region has 17 residues. CDR3 residues: CASSGPGQGLLGYGYTF. The CDR3 DNA reads TGTGCCAGTAGTGGTCCGGGACAGGGGCTTCTCGGCTATGGCTACACCTTC.

V and J are TRBV5-1 and TRBJ2-7, with D tentatively TRBD2 (6 bases). The CDR3 covers 16 residues. Germline CDR1 reads SGHRS; CDR2 reads YFSETQ. Trimming shortened V by 4 bases and J by 4 bases, and 21 bases separated the two germline ends. The CDR3 DNA is TGCGCCAGCAGCCCATTCCCGGGGGAGGCTGAATACGAGCAGTACTTC. Translated: CASSPFPGEAEYEQYF.

The chain is built from TRBV18 and TRBJ1-2; 12 bases map to TRBD1. The germline CDR1 and CDR2 sequences are KGHSH and LQKENI. CDR3 length: 16 amino acids. V lost 3 bases, J lost 5 bases, and 7 bases stayed unmatched. CDR3 in amino acids: CASSPRDRGQTYGYTF. The CDR3 DNA reads as TGTGCCAGCTCACCCCGGGACAGGGGGCAGACGTATGGCTACACCTTC.

The chain combines TRBV30 with TRBJ1-6; no definite D call. Germline CDR1 reads GTSNPN; CDR2 reads SVGIG (reference sequence). There are 13 residues in the CDR3. Trimming pared 7 bases from V and 0 bases from J, leaving 7 bases between. CDR3 sequence: CAFTSSYNSPLHF. The CDR3 DNA reads as TGTGCCTTCACGAGCTCCTATAATTCACCCCTCCACTTT.

The V and J genes are TRBV10-3 and TRBJ1-5; D uncertain. CDR1 ENHRY and CDR2 SYGVKD come from the germline V gene. Trimming took 4 bases from V and 4 from J, leaving 11 bases between them. The CDR3 is 14 amino acids. CDR3 DNA: TGTGCCATCAGTGCCAGTATACAAAATCAGCCCCAGCATTTT. Its translation: CAISASIQNQPQHF.

The V and J genes are TRBV6-5 and TRBJ1-2; a possible D gene is TRBD1 (6 bases). Per the germline V gene, CDR1 is MNHEY and CDR2 is SVGAGI. This CDR3 region has 14 residues. With 6 bases removed from V and 3 bases from J, the gap between germline ends came to 14 bases. The CDR3 protein is CASSWEGVDYGYTF. DNA of the CDR3: TGTGCCAGCAGCTGGGAGGGGGTGGACTATGGCTACACCTTC.

This clone was seen just once. The genes are TRBV3-1 (or the pseudogene TRBV3-2) and TRBJ2-5, with D perhaps matching TRBD2 (6 bases). The CDR3 runs 14 residues. Germline-derived CDR1 and CDR2 are LGHDT and YNNKEL (reference sequence). Trimming shortened V by 5 bases and J by 2 bases, and 12 bases separated the two germline ends. As DNA, the CDR3 is TGTGCCAGCAGCAAATCAGGAGGGCAAGAGACCCAGTACTTC. Translation gives CASSKSGGQETQYF.

In this sample, this clone turned up once. The J gene is TRBJ1-4, the V gene TRBV2; 10 bases align to TRBD1. Germline trimming cut 3 bases from V and 2 bases from J; bases unmatched to any gene: 3. The CDR3 length is 16 residues. Germline lookup yields CDR1 SNHLY and CDR2 FYNNEI. CDR3: CASSELGQGTNEKLFF. In nucleotides, the CDR3 is TGTGCCAGCAGTGAGTTGGGACAGGGGACTAATGAAAAACTGTTTTTT.

The chain combines TRBV2 with TRBJ1-3; D not certain. Germline values: CDR1 SNHLY, CDR2 FYNNEI. V lost 2 bases and J lost 0, with 11 bases in between. The CDR3 contains 16 residues. The CDR3: CASSESEAFSGNTIYF. The CDR3 DNA reads as TGTGCCAGCAGTGAATCGGAGGCTTTCTCTGGAAACACCATATATTTT. The full variable domain, rest sourced from reference TRBV2 and TRBJ1-3, is EPEVTQTPSHQVTQMGQEVILRCVPISNHLYFYWYRQILGQKVEFLVSFYNNEISEKSEIFDDQFSVERPDGSNFTLKIRSTKLEDSAMYFCASSESEAFSGNTIYFGEGSWLTVV.

This clone was counted once. This sequence joins TRBV5-1 and TRBJ2-1, with 7 bases fitting TRBD2. The junction had 14 bases not matched to a gene; V was cut back by 1 base and J by 7 bases. This CDR3 comprises 17 residues. Germline lookup yields CDR1 SGHRS and CDR2 YFSETQ. CDR3 bases: TGCGCCAGCAGCTTGAGGCTAGCGGTGGGTGGGCCGAATGAGCAGTTCTTC. Its translation: CASSLRLAVGGPNEQFF. Full variable domain (rest looked up from reference TRBV5-1 and TRBJ2-1): KAGVTQTPRYLIKTRGQQVTLSCSPISGHRSVSWYQQTPGQGLQFLFEYFSETQRNKGNFPGRFSGRQFSNSRSEMNVSTLELGDSALYLCASSLRLAVGGPNEQFFGPGTRLTVL.

This chain links TRBV11-2 with TRBJ2-5; 8 bases agree with TRBD2. The CDR3 totals 17 residues. Germline V gene lookup returns CDR1 SGHAT and CDR2 FQNNGV. V lost 2 bases to trimming and J lost 2 bases; unmatched junction nucleotides: 10. The CDR3 reads CASSLTNGGALQETQYF. CDR3 bases: TGTGCCAGCAGCTTAACGAACGGGGGGGCCTTACAAGAGACCCAGTACTTC. The variable domain in full, completed from reference TRBV11-2 and TRBJ2-5, reads EAGVAQSPRYKIIEKRQSVAFWCNPISGHATLYWYQQILGQGPKLLIQFQNNGVVDDSQLPKDRFSAERLKGVDSTLKIQPAKLEDSAVYLCASSLTNGGALQETQYFGPGTRLLVL.

The chain employs TRBV4-3 and TRBJ2-6; no firm D call. Germline V gene data show CDR1 as LGHNA and CDR2 as YSLEER. The CDR3 totals 14 residues. The ends were cut back, 5 bases at V and 0 bases at J, with 5 bases in the middle. The CDR3 bases are TGCGCCAGCAGCGCAGACTCTGGGGCCAACGTCCTGACTTTC. It encodes CASSADSGANVLTF.

This clone was observed once. The chain joins TRBV2 to TRBJ1-1; no clear D gene. From germline, CDR1 is SNHLY and CDR2 FYNNEI. CDR3 length equals 15 residues. Trimming left V 7 bases short and J 6 bases short, with 21 bases between. CDR3 sequence: CASNGPLGGQAEAFF. CDR3 sequence (DNA): TGTGCCAGCAATGGGCCTTTGGGAGGGCAAGCTGAAGCTTTCTTT. The full variable domain, rest sourced from reference TRBV2 and TRBJ1-1, is EPEVTQTPSHQVTQMGQEVILRCVPISNHLYFYWYRQILGQKVEFLVSFYNNEISEKSEIFDDQFSVERPDGSNFTLKIRSTKLEDSAMYFCASNGPLGGQAEAFFGQGTRLTVV.

V is TRBV2 and J is TRBJ2-1; 7 nucleotides align to TRBD2. The CDR3 contains 15 residues. V shed 4 bases, J shed 6 bases, and the junction held 9 bases outside the gene matches. Germline assignment: CDR1 SNHLY and CDR2 FYNNEI. CDR3 nucleotides: TGTGCCAGCAGTGCGGGACTACTCCTAGGCAATGAGCAGTTCTTC. Protein product: CASSAGLLLGNEQFF.